This T cell receptor beta chain was sequenced for a study of cytomegalovirus exposure and HLA in healthy donors. PCR primers comprised 60 Vbeta and 13 Jbeta primers. Some clones are missing from TCRdb's copy, which holds only in-frame ones; the method was immunoSEQ multiplex PCR. Of around 190,000 clones listed, around 90% were seen once; the top ten hold under 1.2%. CDR3 length equals 15 residues. V dropped 6 bases and J dropped 5; count of bases not matched to a gene: 12. Germline lookup yields CDR1 MNHEY and CDR2 SMNVEV (reference sequence). The sample holds one count of this clone. The rearrangement uses TRBV27 and TRBJ2-7; TRBD2 matches 8 bases. The TCR originated in a boy younger than 10 in good health and CMV-seronegative. Sequenced: PBMCs. The CDR3 DNA reads TGTGCCAGCAGGGCGAGCGGGGGCAGGGCTCACGAGCAGTACTTC. Translation gives CASRASGGRAHEQYF.